The 8 T cell receptor beta chains below were found in one sample sequenced in a study of molecular identifiers for immune sequencing clone quantification. TCRdb ran MiXCR on the PCR reads and lists one entry per CDR3 protein. The sample consists of over 10,000 distinct CDR3 sequences, 15% to 20% of them appearing once. Sequences were obtained from naive CD8+ T cells from blood, with Jurkat cell RNA spiked in. Subset given: FACS-sorted CD8+CD4-CCR7+CD45RA+ naive T cells. These receptors came from a human donor in good health. Some libraries in this study had Jurkat cell RNA spiked in.

Within the sample, this clonotype is medium-sized. V and J are TRBV27 and TRBJ1-5, with D unresolved. The CDR3 length is 13 residues. Deletions cut 0 bases from V and 2 bases from J, with 2 bases between. Per germline, CDR1 MNHEY and CDR2 SMNVEV (reference sequence). For the CDR3, the DNA is TGTGCCAGCAGTTTATCCGGCAATCAGCCCCAGCATTTT. Amino acid sequence: CASSLSGNQPQHF.

This clonotype appeared many times. The chain recombines TRBV7-7 with TRBJ1-1; no clear D gene. Per germline, CDR1 SSHAT and CDR2 FNYEAQ (reference sequence). Trimming stripped 5 bases from V and 5 bases from J, with 12 bases between. This CDR3 is built from 13 residues. This chain's CDR3 is CASSATRRTEAFF. In DNA form, the CDR3 reads TGTGCCAGCAGCGCTACGAGGAGAACTGAAGCTTTCTTT.

This clonotype was counted a few times. V gene TRBV20-1 combines with J gene TRBJ2-5; the D gene could be TRBD1 or TRBD2 (6 bases each). The CDR3 runs 14 residues. The V end was cut by 7 bases, the J end by 2 bases, with 17 bases between. The germline gives CDR1 DFQATT, CDR2 SNEGSKA (reference sequence). As DNA, the CDR3 is TGCAGTGGCACGGAGGGGCAGGGGCAAGAGACCCAGTACTTC. As protein: CSGTEGQGQETQYF.

This clonotype was observed many times. The V gene is TRBV20-1, the J gene TRBJ2-1; 11 bases map to TRBD2. V trimming: 1 base; J trimming: 6 bases; junction bases outside the gene matches: 5. This CDR3 is built from 15 residues. The germline V gene encodes CDR1 DFQATT and CDR2 SNEGSKA (reference sequence). The DNA for the CDR3 is TGCAGTGCTAGAGCTAGCGGGAGGATGAGCAATGAGCAGTTCTTC. This gives the protein CSARASGRMSNEQFF.

Regarding this clonotype: This may stem from a read error, because a much larger clone lies one nucleotide away. J is TRBJ1-5 and V is TRBV5-4; 9 bases map to TRBD1. CDR3 size: 14 residues. Trimming removed 2 bases from V and 7 bases from J; junction bases left unmatched: 4. Germline V CDR1 and CDR2: SGHNT, YYREEE (reference sequence). CDR3 loop: CASSLQGAEQPQHF. The CDR3 DNA sequence: TGTGCCAGCAGCTTACAGGGGGCCGAACAGCCCCAGCATTTT.

By share of the sample, this clonotype is medium-sized. J is TRBJ2-3 and V is TRBV4-2; 9 nucleotides agree with TRBD2. This CDR3 has 18 amino acids. Germline-derived CDR1 and CDR2 are LGHNA and YNFKEQ. The J segment lost 2 bases and the V segment lost 0 bases, leaving 9 bases of the junction unmatched. The CDR3 loop is CASSQDLLVAGVTDTQYF. The CDR3 DNA is TGTGCCAGCAGCCAAGATCTCCTGGTAGCGGGAGTCACAGATACGCAGTATTTT.

This clonotype counts as medium-sized. The chain uses TRBV6-5 and TRBJ1-2; tentatively, D is TRBD1 (5 bases). Germline loops: CDR1 MNHEY, CDR2 SVGAGI. The CDR3 covers 14 residues. Between the trimmed V and J ends, which lost 1 base and 3 bases, there was a span of 9 bases. This chain's CDR3 is CASSYYEGDYGYTF. The DNA for the CDR3 is TGTGCCAGCAGTTACTACGAAGGGGACTATGGCTACACCTTC.

This clonotype was seen more than once but under ten times. The genes are TRBV28 and TRBJ2-7; 9 bases agree with TRBD1. CDR1 is MDHEN and CDR2 is SYDVKM in the germline V gene. CDR3 length equals 13 residues. V shed 7 bases, J shed 4 bases, and the junction held 5 bases outside the gene matches. This CDR3 is CASTPTGGYEQYF. DNA of the CDR3: TGTGCCAGCACCCCGACAGGGGGATACGAGCAGTACTTC. Using reference TRBV28 and TRBJ2-7 for the parts outside the CDR3, the full variable domain is DVKVTQSSRYLVKRTGEKVFLECVQDMDHENMFWYRQDPGLGLRLIYFSYDVKMKEKGDIPEGYSVSREKKERFSLILESASTNQTSMYLCASTPTGGYEQYFGPGTRLTVT.